One and the same sample provided the 25 T cell receptor beta chains below, sequenced in a study of T cell responses to AZD1222 COVID-19 vaccine. Data came from immunoSEQ multiplex PCR; TCRdb stores just in-frame clones and leaves some out. The repertoire holds about 100,000 clones, with 80% to 90% as singletons. The sequences come from peripheral blood, collected on day 0 of MenACWY control vaccination. All receptors come from an adult in good health.

The gene calls are TRBV4-3 and TRBJ1-4; no clear D. The germline V gene encodes CDR1 LGHNA and CDR2 YSLEER. V lost 0 bases and J lost 6, with 5 bases in between. The CDR3 has 13 amino acids. Here the CDR3 DNA reads TGCGCCAGCAGCCAAGAGGGGTATGAAAAACTGTTTTTT. Residues: CASSQEGYEKLFF.

The V call is TRBV12-3 or TRBV12-4, the J call TRBJ1-1; no clear D gene. Trimming cost V 6 bases and J 6 bases, with 14 bases left between them. This CDR3 region has 13 residues. In DNA, the CDR3 is TGTGCCAGCAGCCTTCGGCGGTTGGCTGAAGCTTTCTTT. This codes for CASSLRRLAEAFF.

V gene TRBV19 combines with J gene TRBJ1-1; 7 bases agree with TRBD1. This CDR3 is 16 amino acids long. The V segment lost 3 bases and the J segment 7 bases; nucleotides outside the gene matches: 14. CDR1 is LNHDA and CDR2 is SQIVND in the germline V gene (reference sequence). CDR3 nucleotide sequence: TGTGCCAGTAGTATCGAATCTGGGACAGCATATTATGAAGCTTTCTTT. It translates to CASSIESGTAYYEAFF.

The chain is built from TRBV27 and TRBJ1-5; no clear D. Trimming stripped 6 bases from V and 6 bases from J, with 12 bases between. In germline, CDR1 is MNHEY, CDR2 SMNVEV (reference sequence). This CDR3 spans 13 amino acids. CDR3 residues: CASRLSSGQPQHF. DNA of the CDR3: TGTGCCAGCAGGCTTTCCTCGGGTCAGCCCCAGCATTTT.

This clone was recorded many times. The chain recombines TRBV30 with TRBJ1-6, with 9 bases lining up with TRBD1. CDR1 is GTSNPN and CDR2 is SVGIG in the germline V gene (reference sequence). V lost 1 base and J lost 8; bases outside the gene matches: 0. The CDR3 is 13 amino acids. The CDR3 loop reads CAWSGTGDSPLHF. CDR3 coding DNA: TGTGCCTGGAGTGGGACAGGGGATTCACCCCTCCACTTT.

The chain couples TRBV3-1 (or the pseudogene TRBV3-2) to TRBJ1-4; D gene uncertain. The CDR3 loop spans 18 amino acids. Germline V gene data show CDR1 as LGHDT and CDR2 as YNNKEL (reference sequence). Trimming removed 0 bases at V and 0 bases at J, with 14 bases between. The CDR3, as DNA: TGTGCCAGCAGCCAAGATTGGGCAGATATTGCAACTAATGAAAAACTGTTTTTT. Protein sequence: CASSQDWADIATNEKLFF.

This chain joins TRBV4-2 and TRBJ1-1; no definite D call. Germline V gene sequence: CDR1 LGHNA, CDR2 YNFKEQ. V was pared by 4 bases and J by 7 bases, with 10 bases between. The CDR3 totals 12 residues. The CDR3 DNA reads TGTGCCAGCAGCCCCGGACCACTTGAAGCTTTCTTT. Translated: CASSPGPLEAFF.

The chain couples TRBV2 to TRBJ1-1, with a tentative D call TRBD1 (6 bases). The CDR3 is made up of 12 amino acids. The germline V gene encodes CDR1 SNHLY and CDR2 FYNNEI. The V and J ends lost 2 bases and 10 bases respectively, with 11 bases between them. The CDR3 here is CASSEIGGRAFF. DNA for the CDR3: TGTGCCAGCAGTGAAATCGGGGGGCGAGCTTTCTTT.

The V gene is TRBV24-1, the J gene TRBJ1-1; 7 nucleotides agree with TRBD1. Germline loops: CDR1 KGHDR, CDR2 SFDVKD. V trimming: 3 bases; J trimming: 9 bases; junction bases outside the gene matches: 6. The CDR3 is 13 residues long. The CDR3 nucleotides are TGTGCCACCAGTGATGGGGACAGCGAGAAAGCTTTCTTT. Protein sequence: CATSDGDSEKAFF.

This clone was counted a single time. This chain connects TRBV2 to TRBJ2-3; possibly TRBD2 for D (7 bases). CDR1 and CDR2 (germline): SNHLY, FYNNEI. The CDR3 is made up of 13 amino acids. The V gene lost 6 bases and the J gene lost 8 bases, with 15 bases spanning the gap. CDR3 nucleotide sequence: TGTGCCAGCAGGGGGGGGCCAAGAGGTACGCAGTATTTT. This sequence encodes CASRGGPRGTQYF.

The chain links TRBV6-5 to TRBJ2-3; 7 bases align to TRBD2. In germline, CDR1 is MNHEY, CDR2 SVGAGI. The CDR3 extends over 14 amino acids. Unmatched junction bases numbered 4, after V lost 7 bases and J lost 0 bases. This CDR3 is CASTSGPSTDTQYF. The CDR3 coding sequence is TGTGCCAGCACTAGCGGCCCTAGCACAGATACGCAGTATTTT.

This chain links TRBV30 with TRBJ2-7, with D tentatively TRBD1 (5 bases). The V end was cut by 0 bases, the J end by 6 bases, with 6 bases between. The CDR3 extends over 11 amino acids. The germline CDR1 and CDR2 sequences are GTSNPN and SVGIG (reference sequence). CDR3 sequence (DNA): TGTGCCTGGAGTGTAGGGGCCGAGCAGTACTTC. It codes for CAWSVGAEQYF.

The rearrangement links TRBV28 to TRBJ2-7, with 14 bases lining up with TRBD2. Germline CDR1 reads MDHEN; CDR2 reads SYDVKM. CDR3 length: 15 amino acids. With 11 bases clipped from V and 2 bases from J, the junction kept 8 bases outside the gene matches. The chain's CDR3 is CACGTSGSVAYEQYF. The CDR3 nucleotides read TGTGCCTGCGGGACTAGCGGGAGCGTAGCCTACGAGCAGTACTTC.

The chain recombines TRBV29-1 with TRBJ1-1; no clear D gene. Germline lookup yields CDR1 SQVTM and CDR2 ANQGSEA. The CDR3 is made up of 13 amino acids. The V end lost 6 bases, the J end lost 3 bases, and 14 bases lay between the germline ends. The CDR3 reads CSVTGVRDTEAFF. CDR3 in DNA: TGCAGCGTAACGGGTGTACGGGACACTGAAGCTTTCTTT. The full variable domain, rest sourced from reference TRBV29-1 and TRBJ1-1, is SAVISQKPSRDICQRGTSLTIQCQVDSQVTMMFWYRQQPGQSLTLIATANQGSEATYESGFVIDKFPISRPNLTFSTLTVSNMSPEDSSIYLCSVTGVRDTEAFFGQGTRLTVV.

This sequence joins TRBV7-2 and TRBJ1-1; D unresolved. CDR3 length: 12 amino acids. CDR1 is SGHTA and CDR2 is FQGNSA in the germline V gene. The V end lost 2 bases, the J end lost 6 bases, and 7 bases lay between the germline ends. The CDR3 is CASSLMRAEAFF. Written as DNA, the CDR3 is TGTGCCAGCAGCTTAATGCGGGCTGAAGCTTTCTTT.

This clone was detected only once. The chain links TRBV6-5 to TRBJ2-1; 9 bases align to TRBD2. The CDR3 consists of 15 residues. In germline, CDR1 is MNHEY, CDR2 SVGAGI. J lost 5 bases, V lost 6 bases, and 8 bases had no gene match. In DNA form, the CDR3 reads TGTGCCAGCAGCGCTTGGACTAGCGAAAACAATGAGCAGTTCTTC. Translating it yields CASSAWTSENNEQFF.

The chain combines TRBV3-1 (or the pseudogene TRBV3-2) with TRBJ1-6; unclear D gene. CDR3 size: 14 residues. Trimming cost V 1 base and J 4 bases, with 5 bases left between them. Germline V lookup: CDR1 LGHDT, CDR2 YNNKEL (reference sequence). As DNA, the CDR3 is TGTGCCAGCAGCCAAGCCAGTTATAATTCACCCCTCCACTTT. This translates into CASSQASYNSPLHF.

The chain links TRBV11-2 to TRBJ2-1, with D unclear. This CDR3 spans 12 amino acids. V lost 6 bases, J lost 8 bases, and 11 bases lay in between. CDR1 is SGHAT and CDR2 is FQNNGV in the germline V gene. The DNA for the CDR3 is TGTGCCAGCAGGGGTCCGGGCCATGAGCAGTTCTTC. Protein sequence: CASRGPGHEQFF. The entire variable domain, with the rest obtained from reference TRBV11-2 and TRBJ2-1, is as follows: EAGVAQSPRYKIIEKRQSVAFWCNPISGHATLYWYQQILGQGPKLLIQFQNNGVVDDSQLPKDRFSAERLKGVDSTLKIQPAKLEDSAVYLCASRGPGHEQFFGPGTRLTVL.

In this sample, this clone turned up a few times. The chain combines TRBV4-1 with TRBJ1-3; unclear D gene. Per the germline V gene, CDR1 is MGHRA and CDR2 is YSYEKL. Trimming left V 1 base short and J 0 bases short, with 10 bases between. The CDR3 runs 16 residues. The CDR3 is CASSQGGAVSGNTIYF. CDR3 in DNA: TGCGCCAGCAGCCAAGGAGGAGCCGTCTCTGGAAACACCATATATTTT.

J is TRBJ1-2 and V is TRBV3-1 (or the pseudogene TRBV3-2); TRBD1 might be the D (5 bases). CDR1 is LGHDT, CDR2 YNNKEL, per germline (reference sequence). This CDR3 region has 14 residues. The germline V and J ends were trimmed by 1 base and 3 bases, with 9 bases remaining between them. Written as DNA, the CDR3 is TGTGCCAGCAGCCAAGGAGAGGGGCACTATGGCTACACCTTC. It translates to CASSQGEGHYGYTF.

This clone came up a few times. The chain employs TRBV6-5 and TRBJ2-7; D remains unclear. V lost 5 bases to trimming and J lost 2 bases, with 10 bases between them. The CDR3 is 13 amino acids. Germline V gene data show CDR1 as MNHEY and CDR2 as SVGAGI. The CDR3 region is CASSKTSPYEQYF. CDR3 coding DNA: TGTGCCAGCAGTAAAACATCTCCCTACGAGCAGTACTTC.

This clone was seen a single time. The chain carries TRBV30 and TRBJ2-7; D is uncertain. The CDR3 covers 13 residues. Germline V CDR1 and CDR2: GTSNPN, SVGIG (reference sequence). Trimming took 3 bases from V and 1 from J, leaving 10 bases between them. CDR3 DNA: TGTGCCTGGAGGCGACCAAATTCCTACGAGCAGTACTTC. Translated, it gives CAWRRPNSYEQYF.

This chain uses TRBV6-5 with TRBJ1-2; no definite D call. The V gene lost 6 bases and the J gene lost 6 bases, with 11 bases spanning the gap. The CDR3 covers 12 residues. Germline-derived CDR1 and CDR2 are MNHEY and SVGAGI. The DNA of the CDR3 is TGTGCCAGCAGCGAGCTCGGGAATGGCTACACCTTC. It codes for CASSELGNGYTF.

The DNA of the CDR3 is TGTGCCAGCAGTTTGCAGGGTCCCGGGGAGCTGTTTTTT. Translating it yields CASSLQGPGELFF. This chain links TRBV12-3 or TRBV12-4 with TRBJ2-2, with a tentative D call TRBD1 (5 bases). The CDR3 sequence is 13 residues long. V was shortened by 3 bases and J by 6 bases, with 8 bases between the two germline ends.

J is TRBJ2-7 and V is TRBV7-9; weak D call: TRBD1 (7 bases). Germline CDR1 and CDR2: SEHNR and FQNEAQ (reference sequence). With 4 bases removed from V and 5 bases from J, the gap between germline ends came to 12 bases. The CDR3 is made up of 13 amino acids. The CDR3 region is CASSYQGGDEQYF. CDR3 DNA sequence: TGTGCCAGCAGCTATCAGGGGGGAGACGAGCAGTACTTC.